The 22 T cell receptor beta chains listed next were all sequenced from one sample in a study of cytomegalovirus exposure and HLA in healthy donors. Both 60 Vbeta primers and 13 Jbeta primers went into the PCR. Here immunoSEQ multiplex PCR was the method, and the copy in TCRdb shows in-frame clones only, minus some. This table holds 65,000 to 75,000 clones, around three quarters found once. Sequenced input: PBMCs. The receptor set was obtained from a man aged 50 to 60 in good health and CMV-seronegative.

The chain combines TRBV10-1 with TRBJ2-7; a possible D gene is TRBD1 (6 bases). The CDR3 is 11 amino acids. The V and J ends lost 9 bases and 3 bases respectively, with 9 bases between them. CDR1 is WNHNN, CDR2 SYGVQD, per germline (reference sequence). CDR3 DNA: TGCGCCAGTGGACAGTACTACGAGCAGTACTTC. This encodes CASGQYYEQYF.

The chain uses TRBV7-2 and TRBJ1-1; TRBD1 matches at 7 bases. This CDR3 comprises 15 residues. Germline trimming cut 2 bases from V and 5 bases from J; bases unmatched to any gene: 8. In germline, CDR1 is SGHTA, CDR2 FQGNSA. CDR3 DNA: TGTGCCAGCAGCTTACTGCCAGGGGGTATGACTGAAGCTTTCTTT. Protein sequence: CASSLLPGGMTEAFF.

This clone has only one observation. The J gene is TRBJ1-1, the V gene TRBV18, with D unresolved. V was cut by 0 bases and J by 0 bases, with 8 bases left in between. Germline loops: CDR1 KGHSH, CDR2 LQKENI. The length of the CDR3 is 15 residues. CDR3 amino acids: CASSPPSGLNTEAFF. Here the CDR3 DNA reads TGTGCCAGCTCACCACCGTCCGGTTTGAACACTGAAGCTTTCTTT.

This sequence joins TRBV5-1 and TRBJ1-1, with TRBD1 matching 9 bases. Losses at the gene ends were 6 bases for V and 3 bases for J; bases not matched to a gene: 9. The CDR3 spans 15 residues. Per germline, CDR1 SGHRS and CDR2 YFSETQ. For the CDR3, the DNA is TGCGCCAGCAAGACGGACAGGGGAGAGGACACTGAAGCTTTCTTT. Translating gives CASKTDRGEDTEAFF.

The chain uses TRBV28 and TRBJ2-3; D is possibly TRBD2 (7 bases). There are 12 residues in the CDR3. Trimming left V 8 bases short and J 8 bases short, with 14 bases between. CDR1 MDHEN and CDR2 SYDVKM come from the germline V gene. CDR3 nucleotide sequence: TGTGCCAGCGGGGGGGCGAGTGGTACGCAGTATTTT. Amino acids: CASGGASGTQYF.

V and J are TRBV7-2 and TRBJ2-1; D possibly corresponds to TRBD2 (5 bases). The CDR3 runs to 16 residues. Germline lookup yields CDR1 SGHTA and CDR2 FQGNSA. V gave up 1 base and J gave up 5 bases, with 15 bases separating them. CDR3 DNA sequence: TGTGCCAGCAGCTTAGGAGGGTCTACTAGTCACAATGAGCAGTTCTTC. It is translated as CASSLGGSTSHNEQFF.

The chain is built from TRBV5-1 and TRBJ2-2; a weak D match, TRBD1 (5 bases). The V and J ends lost 7 bases and 4 bases respectively, with 23 bases between them. The CDR3 extends over 17 amino acids. CDR1 and CDR2 from the germline V gene are SGHRS and YFSETQ. The CDR3 reads CASLLEAPGQGTGELFF. Written as DNA, the CDR3 is TGCGCCAGCCTATTGGAAGCACCAGGGCAGGGCACCGGGGAGCTGTTTTTT.

The chain couples TRBV4-2 to TRBJ2-7; 11 bases align to TRBD2. The germline CDR1 and CDR2 sequences are LGHNA and YNFKEQ. The CDR3 loop spans 14 amino acids. With 7 bases clipped from V and 5 bases from J, the junction kept 7 bases outside the gene matches. DNA for the CDR3: TGTGCCAGCACCCCTAGCGGGGGGACCGACGAGCAGTACTTC. It encodes CASTPSGGTDEQYF.

The chain couples TRBV15 to TRBJ2-5; perhaps TRBD1 as D (5 bases). The CDR3 has 15 amino acids. Germline assignment: CDR1 LNHNV and CDR2 YYDKDF (reference sequence). V lost 0 bases, J lost 4 bases, and 12 bases lay in between. The CDR3 DNA follows: TGTGCCACCAGCAGAGAGGGCCAGGGTGGAGAGACCCAGTACTTC. Its protein product is CATSREGQGGETQYF.

This clone was counted a few times. The chain combines TRBV30 with TRBJ1-6, with 9 bases matching TRBD1. Per the germline V gene, CDR1 is GTSNPN and CDR2 is SVGIG (reference sequence). V shed 4 bases, J shed 9 bases, and the junction held 10 bases outside the gene matches. The CDR3 totals 15 residues. Here the CDR3 DNA reads TGTGCCTGGATTTATGGCGGGACAGGGTCTTCACCCCTCCACTTT. It yields the protein CAWIYGGTGSSPLHF.

V gene TRBV5-1 combines with J gene TRBJ2-3, with TRBD2 as a possible D gene (6 bases). Germline V gene sequence: CDR1 SGHRS, CDR2 YFSETQ. This CDR3 is built from 16 residues. The V and J ends lost 0 bases and 1 base respectively, with 12 bases between them. CDR3 residues: CASSLASGLRTDTQYF. CDR3 DNA: TGCGCCAGCAGCTTGGCCAGCGGGTTACGCACAGATACGCAGTATTTT. The variable domain in full, completed from reference TRBV5-1 and TRBJ2-3, reads KAGVTQTPRYLIKTRGQQVTLSCSPISGHRSVSWYQQTPGQGLQFLFEYFSETQRNKGNFPGRFSGRQFSNSRSEMNVSTLELGDSALYLCASSLASGLRTDTQYFGPGTRLTVL.

The V call is TRBV4-1, the J call TRBJ2-1; D perhaps matches TRBD2 (5 bases). CDR1 MGHRA and CDR2 YSYEKL come from the germline V gene. This CDR3 spans 12 amino acids. With 8 bases removed from V and 6 bases from J, the gap between germline ends came to 11 bases. CDR3 loop: CASGRAGNEQFF. The CDR3 coding sequence is TGCGCCAGCGGGCGGGCAGGCAATGAGCAGTTCTTC.

The chain has TRBV18 and TRBJ1-2; 10 bases map to TRBD1. Germline CDR1 and CDR2: KGHSH and LQKENI. Trimming at V came to 5 bases and at J to 6 bases, leaving 3 bases not matched to a gene. CDR3 length: 13 residues. The CDR3: CASSSGTGDGYTF. In DNA form, the CDR3 reads TGTGCCAGCTCATCAGGGACAGGGGATGGCTACACCTTC. The whole variable domain, remainder taken from reference TRBV18 and TRBJ1-2, is NAGVMQNPRHLVRRRGQEARLRCSPMKGHSHVYWYRQLPEEGLKFMVYLQKENIIDESGMPKERFSAEFPKEGPSILRIQQVVRGDSAAYFCASSSGTGDGYTFGSGTRLTVV.

Points on this clone: The junction and the germline gene differ at one end; a read error may be behind it. This chain uses TRBV10-3 with TRBJ1-1; 10 nucleotides align to TRBD1. This CDR3 is built from 14 residues. CDR1 and CDR2 (germline): ENHRY, SYGVKD. This CDR3 reads CAINGQGGNSEAFF. The CDR3 DNA reads TGTGCCATCAACGGACAGGGGGGGAACAGTGAAGCTTTCTTT.

The chain carries TRBV7-9 and TRBJ2-2; TRBD1 aligns across 7 bases. Germline V gives CDR1 SEHNR, CDR2 FQNEAQ (reference sequence). Trimming took 3 bases from V and 7 from J; bases not matched to a gene: 5. The length of the CDR3 is 14 residues. The CDR3 nucleotides are TGTGCCAGCAGCTTGACAGGGTTTAGCGGGGAGCTGTTTTTT. This translates into CASSLTGFSGELFF.

The chain is built from TRBV27 and TRBJ2-7; TRBD2 is a possible D gene (5 bases). V shed 2 bases and J shed 3 bases, with 5 bases lying between them. CDR1 MNHEY and CDR2 SMNVEV come from the germline V gene (reference sequence). The CDR3 totals 12 residues. DNA of the CDR3: TGTGCCAGCAGTTTACGGGGCTACGAGCAGTACTTC. Residues: CASSLRGYEQYF.

The chain carries TRBV4-1 and TRBJ1-2; D is perhaps TRBD1 (5 bases). V was shortened by 0 bases and J by 1 base, with 12 bases between the two germline ends. CDR3 length: 16 amino acids. Germline values: CDR1 MGHRA, CDR2 YSYEKL. CDR3 in amino acids: CASSQEFGQGNYGYTF. CDR3 DNA sequence: TGCGCCAGCAGCCAAGAGTTCGGTCAGGGTAACTATGGCTACACCTTC.

The chain recombines TRBV28 with TRBJ1-5, with 8 bases identical to TRBD1. Germline V gene lookup returns CDR1 MDHEN and CDR2 SYDVKM. V shed 5 bases, J shed 1 base, and the junction held 4 bases outside the gene matches. The CDR3 loop spans 15 amino acids. The CDR3: CASSRTGISNQPQHF. The CDR3 DNA sequence: TGTGCCAGCAGTCGGACAGGGATAAGCAATCAGCCCCAGCATTTT. Combining the CDR3 with reference TRBV28 and TRBJ1-5 gives the whole variable domain DVKVTQSSRYLVKRTGEKVFLECVQDMDHENMFWYRQDPGLGLRLIYFSYDVKMKEKGDIPEGYSVSREKKERFSLILESASTNQTSMYLCASSRTGISNQPQHFGDGTRLSIL.

The V and J genes are TRBV4-2 and TRBJ1-2; 7 bases are a match to TRBD1. CDR3 length equals 16 residues. Looked up from germline, CDR1 is LGHNA and CDR2 is YNFKEQ. V trimming: 1 base; J trimming: 6 bases; junction bases outside the gene matches: 11. CDR3 nucleotides: TGTGCCAGCAGCCAAGTGATGGGGGGACAGCCCAATGGCTACACCTTC. This encodes CASSQVMGGQPNGYTF.

The CDR3 is CASSMVLGETQYF. CDR3 nucleotides: TGTGCCAGCAGTATGGTACTAGGGGAGACCCAGTACTTC. This sequence joins TRBV6-4 and TRBJ2-5, with D perhaps TRBD2 (5 bases). The germline CDR1 and CDR2 sequences are MRHNA and SNTAGT. This CDR3 has 13 residues. Trimming removed 5 bases from V and 5 bases from J, with 12 bases in between.

Only a few counts were recorded for this clone. The V gene is TRBV27, the J gene TRBJ2-2, with TRBD1 identical over 9 bases. V trimming: 4 bases; J trimming: 4 bases; junction bases outside the gene matches: 7. This CDR3 region has 16 residues. Germline V gene lookup returns CDR1 MNHEY and CDR2 SMNVEV (reference sequence). The CDR3 reads CASSSADRGGTGELFF. The DNA for the CDR3 is TGTGCCAGCAGTTCCGCGGACAGGGGTGGCACCGGGGAGCTGTTTTTT.

This rearrangement joins TRBV5-1 to TRBJ1-6; perhaps TRBD1 as D (6 bases). Germline CDR1 SGHRS, CDR2 YFSETQ. The V end was cut by 5 bases, the J end by 1 base, with 10 bases between. The CDR3 length is 15 residues. CDR3 region: CASRRDRSYNSPLHF. The CDR3 DNA sequence: TGCGCCAGCAGGCGAGACAGGTCCTATAATTCACCCCTCCACTTT. Full variable domain (outside the CDR3, taken from reference TRBV5-1 and TRBJ1-6): KAGVTQTPRYLIKTRGQQVTLSCSPISGHRSVSWYQQTPGQGLQFLFEYFSETQRNKGNFPGRFSGRQFSNSRSEMNVSTLELGDSALYLCASRRDRSYNSPLHFGNGTRLTVT.